A single sample is the source of the 12 T cell receptor beta chains below, sequenced in a study of T cells in Graves' hyperthyroidism and ophthalmopathy. What was amplified from RNA transcripts were TCR beta CDR3 regions. The TCR CDR3 was amplified in a first-round RT-PCR using the HTBI primer set. TCRdb processed the multiplex PCR reads anew with MiXCR; each CDR3 protein has one entry. Of more than 500,000 distinct CDR3 sequences listed, 15% to 20% are singletons. Sequenced sample: blood. The receptors stem from a woman in her twenties or thirties with Graves' ophthalmopathy.

This clonotype was observed many times. The rearrangement uses TRBV4-3 and TRBJ2-1; D uncertain. CDR3 length: 14 residues. Germline CDR1 LGHNA, CDR2 YSLEER. The V and J ends lost 1 base and 10 bases respectively, with 14 bases between them. This CDR3 reads CASSQVPELTEQFF. The CDR3 DNA sequence: TGCGCCAGCAGCCAAGTCCCCGAACTGACGGAGCAGTTCTTC.

The chain uses TRBV6-1 and TRBJ2-5; 7 bases are shared with TRBD2. The length of the CDR3 is 13 residues. CDR1 and CDR2 (germline): MNHNS, SASEGT. V trimming: 7 bases; J trimming: 6 bases; junction bases outside the gene matches: 8. CDR3 sequence reads: CASIQGGRKTQYF. CDR3 in DNA: TGTGCCAGCATTCAGGGAGGGAGAAAGACCCAGTACTTC.

This clonotype was counted at least ten times. The V call is TRBV3-1, the J call TRBJ2-7; D might be TRBD2 (5 bases). Germline V gives CDR1 LGHDT, CDR2 YNNKEL (reference sequence). V gave up 2 bases and J gave up 2 bases, with 13 bases separating them. CDR3 length: 15 amino acids. The DNA for the CDR3 is TGTGCCAGCAGCCAAACGGTGGTGAGGGCCTACGAGCAGTACTTC. As protein: CASSQTVVRAYEQYF.

This clonotype was counted ten times or more. This sequence joins TRBV6-2 or TRBV6-3 and TRBJ1-1; weak D call: TRBD1 (6 bases). Trimming stripped 8 bases from V and 0 bases from J, with 13 bases between. The CDR3 sequence is 14 residues long. Germline V gene data show CDR1 as MNHEY and CDR2 as SVGEGT. CDR3 region: CASSSRTVNTEAFF. For the CDR3, the DNA is TGTGCCAGCTCATCTCGGACAGTGAACACTGAAGCTTTCTTT.

Here the CDR3 reads CSVASGTGKETQYF. DNA of the CDR3: TGCAGCGTTGCTTCAGGGACAGGGAAAGAGACCCAGTACTTC. The chain links TRBV29-1 to TRBJ2-5; 9 bases are a match to TRBD1. Losses at the gene ends were 4 bases for V and 3 bases for J; bases not matched to a gene: 6. Germline CDR1 is SQVTM and CDR2 is ANQGSEA. This CDR3 region has 14 residues. Full variable domain (missing parts from reference TRBV29-1 and TRBJ2-5): SAVISQKPSRDICQRGTSLTIQCQVDSQVTMMFWYRQQPGQSLTLIATANQGSEATYESGFVIDKFPISRPNLTFSTLTVSNMSPEDSSIYLCSVASGTGKETQYFGPGTRLLVL.

Many counts were recorded for this clonotype. The chain is built from TRBV20-1 and TRBJ1-4; TRBD1 agrees at 10 bases. This CDR3 spans 14 amino acids. Germline CDR1 and CDR2: DFQATT and SNEGSKA (reference sequence). The V segment lost 1 base and the J segment 5 bases; nucleotides outside the gene matches: 1. CDR3 coding DNA: TGCAGTGCTAGAGTGGGACAGGGGAATGAAAAACTGTTTTTT. Translated, it gives CSARVGQGNEKLFF.

This clonotype was seen only a few times. The chain couples TRBV20-1 to TRBJ2-3, with no clear D. Trimming cost V 0 bases and J 4 bases, with 14 bases left between them. The CDR3 sequence is 15 residues long. Germline V gene sequence: CDR1 DFQATT, CDR2 SNEGSKA (reference sequence). CDR3: CSARDMSDVPDTQYF. The CDR3 region has the DNA TGCAGTGCTAGAGACATGAGCGATGTCCCAGATACGCAGTATTTT.

The sample holds many counts of this clonotype. The rearrangement links TRBV3-1 to TRBJ1-2; D uncertain. The CDR3 is 14 residues long. Deletions cut 1 base from V and 4 bases from J, with 10 bases between. Germline loops: CDR1 LGHDT, CDR2 YNNKEL (reference sequence). This chain's CDR3 is CASSQVSGSYGYTF. The CDR3 nucleotides are TGTGCCAGCAGCCAAGTGTCCGGGTCCTATGGCTACACCTTC.

This clonotype has at least ten counts. The chain recombines TRBV28 with TRBJ2-3; TRBD2 matches 9 bases. CDR1 is MDHEN and CDR2 is SYDVKM in the germline V gene. This CDR3 spans 16 amino acids. Trimming took 6 bases from V and 4 from J; bases not matched to a gene: 11. The DNA of the CDR3 is TGTGCCAGCAGCCGATCGGTTAGCGGGAGTTCAGATACGCAGTATTTT. Its protein is CASSRSVSGSSDTQYF.

This clonotype has only a few counts. The rearrangement uses TRBV30 and TRBJ1-3, with D uncertain. CDR3 size: 13 residues. Trimming left V 3 bases short and J 0 bases short, with 6 bases between. Germline V gives CDR1 GTSNPN, CDR2 SVGIG (reference sequence). The CDR3 region is CAWSIGSGNTIYF. CDR3 in DNA: TGTGCCTGGAGCATAGGCTCTGGAAACACCATATATTTT.

V gene TRBV3-1 combines with J gene TRBJ2-7, with 8 positions matching TRBD1. This CDR3 spans 14 amino acids. CDR1 LGHDT and CDR2 YNNKEL come from the germline V gene (reference sequence). Unmatched junction bases numbered 5, after V lost 4 bases and J lost 3 bases. The CDR3 sequence: CASSPGTGLYEQYF. CDR3 coding DNA: TGTGCCAGCAGCCCCGGGACAGGACTCTACGAGCAGTACTTC.

This clonotype was detected ten times or more. This sequence joins TRBV12-3 or TRBV12-4 and TRBJ1-2; D not resolved. The CDR3 has 12 amino acids. Between the trimmed V and J ends, which lost 2 bases and 8 bases, there was a span of 9 bases. In DNA, the CDR3 is TGTGCCAGCAGTTTAAATGGGCCCGGCTACACCTTC. This encodes CASSLNGPGYTF.